The clone carrying this T cell receptor (beta chain) was counted ten times or more. Both TRBC1 and TRBC2 were covered by a beta constant-region primer of two equimolar oligonucleotides. TCRdb called the UMI-ligation and nested PCR reads again in MiXCR, with one record for every CDR3 protein. The table shows 70,000 to 95,000 distinct CDR3 sequences, with roughly 7.3% occurring only once. The data originate from a study of naive and memory T cell subsets. The TCR was taken from a human donor in good health. What was sequenced was central memory CD4+ T cells from blood.

CDR3 in DNA: TGTGCCAGCAGCAAATGGGGGGGGGAATACAATGAGCAGTTCTTC. It is translated as CASSKWGGEYNEQFF. The rearrangement uses TRBV21-1 and TRBJ2-1; no DNA check was done on the table's D call, TRBD1. TRBV21-1 is a listed pseudogene. The CDR3 runs to 15 residues.